A selection of T cell receptor beta chains follows, all from one sample in a study of cytomegalovirus exposure and HLA in healthy donors. Data came from immunoSEQ multiplex PCR; TCRdb stores just in-frame clones and leaves some out. The sample totals about 200,000 clones. The sequenced sample was PBMCs. The source is a boy younger than 18 in good health and CMV-seronegative. Each CDR3 is given with its conserved first and last residue. Fields, in order: CDR3 length, V gene, D gene, J gene, CDR3 DNA, CDR3 protein. D genes are given only for firm matches.

>15|TRBV9|TRBD1|TRBJ2-7
TGTGCCAGCAGCCCTAGGGGACAGCCAACCTACGAGCAGTACTTC
CASSPRGQPTYEQYF
>17|TRBV4-3|TRBD2|TRBJ2-1
TGCGCCAGCAGCCAAGATCGGGCTAGCGGGGGGCCTAATGAGCAGTTCTTC
CASSQDRASGGPNEQFF
>14|TRBV30|TRBD2|TRBJ2-7
TGTGCCTGGAGTGTGGCTAGCGGGGGGAACGAGCAGTACTTC
CAWSVASGGNEQYF
>20|TRBV9|.|TRBJ1-2
TGTGCCAGCAGCGTAGTAGACCCCTCGGGGGGTAGGATAAAGGGAAATGGCTACACCTTC
CASSVVDPSGGRIKGNGYTF
>14|TRBV10-3|TRBD1|TRBJ2-7
TGTGCCATCAGTATGGACAGGGCGGTTAGTGAGCAGTACTTC
CAISMDRAVSEQYF
>15|TRBV2|.|TRBJ1-5
TGTGCCAGCAGTGAAGCAGGGGGAGTTCAGGTACCCCAGCATTTT
CASSEAGGVQVPQHF
>15|TRBV30|TRBD1|TRBJ2-2
TGTGCCTCAAGTGTGTGGGGACAGTACACCGGGGAGCTGTTTTTT
CASSVWGQYTGELFF
>14|TRBV7-2|.|TRBJ1-2
TGTGCCAGCAGCTTATCCGTCAGGGACTATGGCTACACCTTC
CASSLSVRDYGYTF
>14|TRBV4-1|.|TRBJ1-5
TGCGCCAGCAGCCAAGGGACAGTCAATCAGCCCCAGCATTTT
CASSQGTVNQPQHF
>16|TRBV10-2|.|TRBJ2-5
TGCGCCAGCAGAGGACGGGGGACTTGGTACCAAGAGACCCAGTACTTC
CASRGRGTWYQETQYF
>15|TRBV7-3|.|TRBJ1-1
TGTGCCAGCAGCTTAAGTTCAGGGAAGAACACTGAAGCTTTCTTT
CASSLSSGKNTEAFF
>14|TRBV30|.|TRBJ2-3
TGTGCCTGGCTCCGGGACTCTAGCACAGATACGCAGTATTTT
CAWLRDSSTDTQYF
>11|TRBV20-1|TRBD1|TRBJ2-5
TGCAGTGCTTATATTAAGGACAGGCAGTACTTC
CSAYIKDRQYF
>13|TRBV6-1|.|TRBJ2-7
TGTGCCAGCAGGGAGGGGGCTGTCTACGAGCAGTACTTC
CASREGAVYEQYF
>15|TRBV4-1|.|TRBJ1-5
TGCGCCAGCAGCCGCGACATATGGAGCAATCAGCCCCAGCATTTT
CASSRDIWSNQPQHF
>16|TRBV7-3|.|TRBJ2-1
TGTGCCAGCAGCCTGAGGGGGTTTGCGCTCTACAATGAGCAGTTCTTC
CASSLRGFALYNEQFF
>14|TRBV19|.|TRBJ1-1
TGTGCCAGTAGTAAACTTGTACCGAACACTGAAGCTTTCTTT
CASSKLVPNTEAFF
>11|TRBV28|.|TRBJ1-2
TGTGCCAGCAGTTTAAATCAGGGCTACACCTTC
CASSLNQGYTF
>18|TRBV27|TRBD2|TRBJ2-2
TGTGCCAGCAATCAATGGGGCGGGGGGGGGTCGAACACCGGGGAGCTGTTTTTT
CASNQWGGGGSNTGELFF
>13|TRBV2|.|TRBJ1-1
TGTGCCAGCGCTTTACTACAGAACACTGAAGCTTTCTTT
CASALLQNTEAFF
>15|TRBV5-8|.|TRBJ2-5
TGTGCCAGCAGCTTACGGAGGGGATTTCAAGAGACCCAGTACTTC
CASSLRRGFQETQYF
>14|TRBV7-6|TRBD1|TRBJ2-7
TGTGCCAGCAGCGTGGGGACAGGCTCCTACGAGCAGTACTTC
CASSVGTGSYEQYF
>16|TRBV9|.|TRBJ2-7
TGTGCCAGCAGCCCAACAGGACAGTCAATGTCCTACGAGCAGTACTTC
CASSPTGQSMSYEQYF
>19|TRBV5-4|.|TRBJ1-1
TGTGCCAGCAGCTTGTTTGGGCCCAGCAGGGGCCCAGGGAACACTGAAGCTTTCTTT
CASSLFGPSRGPGNTEAFF
>15|TRBV5-1|TRBD2|TRBJ2-3
TGCGCCAGCAGCTATTCGGGGGGGGGAACAGATACGCAGTATTTT
CASSYSGGGTDTQYF
>17|TRBV5-1|TRBD2|TRBJ2-5
TGCGCCAGCAGCTTGGCCGTAGCGGGGGGGCCCGGAGAGACCCAGTACTTC
CASSLAVAGGPGETQYF
>12|TRBV5-1|.|TRBJ2-7
TGCGATAACGGACTGACCCTCTACGAGCAGTACTTC
CDNGLTLYEQYF
>12|TRBV28|TRBD2|TRBJ2-1
TGTGCCACCCACCTACTAGCGGGGGAGCAGTTCTTC
CATHLLAGEQFF